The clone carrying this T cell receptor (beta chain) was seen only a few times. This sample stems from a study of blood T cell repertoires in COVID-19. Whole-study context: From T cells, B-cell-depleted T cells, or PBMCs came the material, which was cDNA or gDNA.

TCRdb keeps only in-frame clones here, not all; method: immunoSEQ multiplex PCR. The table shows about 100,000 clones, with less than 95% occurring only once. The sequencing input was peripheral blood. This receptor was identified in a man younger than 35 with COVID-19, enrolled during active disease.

This CDR3 reads CATTAGLAAGNEQFF. The CDR3 DNA follows: TGTGCCACCACCGCCGGGCTAGCGGCCGGCAATGAGCAGTTCTTC. The genes are TRBV27 and TRBJ2-1; TRBD2 matches at 7 bases. The CDR3 contains 15 residues. CDR1 MNHEY and CDR2 SMNVEV come from the germline V gene (reference sequence). Trimming cost V 10 bases and J 6 bases; bases outside gene matches: 15.